The rows below give T cell receptor beta chains drawn from one sample of a study of siplizumab effects on memory and regulatory T cells. The assay was immunoSEQ multiplex PCR, and TCRdb's table has in-frame clones only and misses some. This sample yields approximately 84,000 clones, of which over 90% are seen a single time; roughly 18% belongs to the top ten. Sequencing was done on a sample of CD8+ T cells sorted from blood. The receptors here all came from a human donor in good health. Each CDR3 is given without its conserved first and last residue. Fields, in order: V gene, CDR3 protein.

v_call: TRBV5-6
cdr3_aa: ASSLMVESQPQH

v_call: TRBV21-1
cdr3_aa: ASTPDRAGGNTIY

v_call: TRBV5-1
cdr3_aa: ASSSTDTQY

v_call: TRBV6-1
cdr3_aa: ASSENWLAGPNEKLF

v_call: TRBV29-1
cdr3_aa: SVGTSDSYEQY

v_call: TRBV5-6
cdr3_aa: ASSLVPSYNEQF

v_call: TRBV2
cdr3_aa: ARDPGQYSYEQY

v_call: TRBV27
cdr3_aa: ASSLGGSTGELF

v_call: TRBV9
cdr3_aa: ASSAGGAPGGSDYT

v_call: TRBV29-1
cdr3_aa: SVEDERAEQY

v_call: TRBV2
cdr3_aa: ASSPIGGSDQPQH

v_call: TRBV29-1
cdr3_aa: SVEGPTLNTEAF

v_call: TRBV19
cdr3_aa: ASMRTGGETQY

v_call: TRBV19
cdr3_aa: ARLAGGPQETQY

v_call: TRBV15
cdr3_aa: ATNGGRIDNEQF

v_call: TRBV21-1
cdr3_aa: ASSQVREWNTGELF

v_call: TRBV5-5
cdr3_aa: ASSLRGDTQY

v_call: TRBV5-6
cdr3_aa: ASSPGTAYEQY

v_call: TRBV19
cdr3_aa: ASSPGGYEQY

v_call: TRBV5-1
cdr3_aa: ASSLVWQQETQY

v_call: TRBV4-1
cdr3_aa: ASSQATYNEQF

v_call: TRBV27
cdr3_aa: ASSSQQGATEAF

v_call: TRBV6-5
cdr3_aa: ASSYGSSGELF

v_call: TRBV4-1
cdr3_aa: ASSQEGGRAVNEQF

v_call: TRBV2
cdr3_aa: AERASGYNEQF

v_call: TRBV28
cdr3_aa: ASSSMTGGSSGTETDTQY

v_call: TRBV18
cdr3_aa: ASSPLWRESTDTQY

v_call: TRBV27
cdr3_aa: ASGRTIYEQY

v_call: TRBV4-1
cdr3_aa: ASSQEIGISFDGYT

v_call: TRBV5-6
cdr3_aa: ASSLAPSGTGADTQY

v_call: TRBV10-3
cdr3_aa: AISAPSGQVNGYT

v_call: TRBV2
cdr3_aa: ASSPGTSGEAF

v_call: TRBV4-2
cdr3_aa: ASGILGMNTEAF

v_call: TRBV4-1
cdr3_aa: ASSQDQVAVQPQH

v_call: TRBV13
cdr3_aa: ASSQKLREQF

v_call: TRBV6-5
cdr3_aa: ASSYSAQFSNQPQH

v_call: TRBV7-3
cdr3_aa: ASSTPGTSYYEQY

v_call: TRBV30
cdr3_aa: AWSRQRHNEAF

v_call: TRBV19
cdr3_aa: ASSIEGQGAVTEAF

v_call: TRBV9
cdr3_aa: ASSGGSRDREAF

v_call: TRBV15
cdr3_aa: ATSRDYSGRPETQY

v_call: TRBV5-1
cdr3_aa: ASSPRTGIYEQY

v_call: TRBV19
cdr3_aa: ASSIGPWDYEQY

v_call: TRBV7-6
cdr3_aa: ASSPTGLSYEQY

v_call: TRBV4-1
cdr3_aa: ASSQGDRAYSYGYT

v_call: TRBV14
cdr3_aa: ASSHRYNEQF

v_call: TRBV4-1
cdr3_aa: ASSSRTGLY

v_call: TRBV27
cdr3_aa: ASRLAGGDVDYEQY

v_call: TRBV29-1
cdr3_aa: SVVYRGPETQY

v_call: TRBV2
cdr3_aa: ASLGTGGVHNEQF

v_call: TRBV29-1
cdr3_aa: SVEGVTLGGSGTDTQY

v_call: TRBV4-1
cdr3_aa: ASSHTSGRSSYEQY

v_call: TRBV19
cdr3_aa: ASSPWSREGEQY